This T cell receptor (beta chain) was captured by sequencing in a study of siplizumab effects on memory and regulatory T cells. Assay: immunoSEQ multiplex PCR; the TCRdb copy retains only in-frame clones and omits some. The table records 100,000 to 120,000 clones, roughly 90% of them present only once. The CDR3 has 15 amino acids. A single count supports this clone. This TCR derives from a human donor in good health. The chain joins TRBV21-1 to TRBJ1-2. TRBV21-1 is a documented pseudogene. The sequenced sample was CD4+ T cells sorted from blood. DNA for the CDR3: TGTGCCAGCAGCAAAGCGGGGACCGCTAACTATGGCTACACCTTC. The encoded protein is CASSKAGTANYGYTF.